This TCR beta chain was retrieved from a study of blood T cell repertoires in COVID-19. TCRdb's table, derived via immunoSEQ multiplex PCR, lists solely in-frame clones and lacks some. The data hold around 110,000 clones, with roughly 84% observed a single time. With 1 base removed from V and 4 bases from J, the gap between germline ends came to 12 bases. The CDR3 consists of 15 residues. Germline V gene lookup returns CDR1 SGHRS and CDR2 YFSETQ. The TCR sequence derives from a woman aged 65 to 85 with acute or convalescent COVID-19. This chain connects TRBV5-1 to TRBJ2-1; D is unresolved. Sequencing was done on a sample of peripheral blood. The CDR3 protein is CASSLKRPPYNEQFF. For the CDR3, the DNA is TGCGCCAGCAGCTTGAAGCGACCCCCTTACAATGAGCAGTTCTTC.